These 28 T cell receptor beta chains were sequenced from one sample in a study of blood T cells in healthy people across ages. Then a second PCR, running about 7 to 11 cycles, was carried out with a sample-barcoded 5' primer and a J-beta primer mix. Using its own MiXCR run on the 5' RACE reads, TCRdb lists one record per CDR3 protein. This repertoire shows 600,000 to 1,000,000 distinct CDR3 sequences, roughly 64% found once; its top ten account for over 20%. Sequencing was performed on blood. The receptor set was obtained from a man aged 30 to 39 in good health.

This clonotype was seen once. This chain connects TRBV6-1 to TRBJ2-6; no definite D call. The CDR3 spans 13 residues. V lost 10 bases, J lost 0 bases, and 7 bases lay in between. Germline CDR1 is MNHNS and CDR2 is SASEGT. This CDR3 reads CATEPSGANVLTF. For the CDR3, the DNA is TGTGCCACCGAACCCTCTGGGGCCAACGTCCTGACTTTC.

This clonotype has only a few counts. The V call is TRBV20-1, the J call TRBJ2-5, with 8 bases lining up with TRBD2. With V trimmed by 3 bases and J by 4 bases, 10 bases remained unmatched. From germline, CDR1 is DFQATT and CDR2 SNEGSKA (reference sequence). This CDR3 is 15 amino acids long. Written as DNA, the CDR3 is TGCAGTGCTAGTCGGGGGGGCCTTCTGGGAGAGACCCAGTACTTC. Translating it yields CSASRGGLLGETQYF.

Details on this clonotype: A junction end diverges from the germline sequence, so it may reflect a read error. The genes are TRBV6-5 and TRBJ2-3; 10 bases are a match to TRBD2. The germline gives CDR1 MNHEY, CDR2 SVGAGI. The CDR3 loop spans 16 amino acids. DNA for the CDR3: TGTGCCAGCAGTAGGTCCGGGACTAGCGTCACAGATGCGCAGTATTTT. As protein: CASSRSGTSVTDAQYF.

This chain connects TRBV7-9 to TRBJ1-2; D gene ambiguous. V lost 5 bases and J 3 bases, leaving 10 bases between the germline ends. The CDR3 is made up of 13 amino acids. Germline V gene data show CDR1 as SEHNR and CDR2 as FQNEAQ (reference sequence). For the CDR3, the DNA is TGTGCCAGCAGCGCGGCCGGATACTATGGCTACACCTTC. Protein: CASSAAGYYGYTF.

The chain joins TRBV7-8 to TRBJ1-5, with D unclear. Germline CDR1 SGHVS, CDR2 FQNEAQ. V was shortened by 5 bases and J by 2 bases, with 13 bases between the two germline ends. The CDR3 is 15 residues long. In nucleotides, the CDR3 is TGTGCCAGCAGCCCTAGTTTGGCCGGCAATCAGCCCCAGCATTTT. Protein product: CASSPSLAGNQPQHF.

This chain joins TRBV20-1 and TRBJ2-5; 8 bases align to TRBD1. The CDR3 covers 14 residues. Germline CDR1 DFQATT, CDR2 SNEGSKA (reference sequence). Trimming removed 7 bases from V and 5 bases from J; junction bases left unmatched: 12. The CDR3 DNA follows: TGCAGTGGGGAGCAAACAGGGGGATTGGAGACCCAGTACTTC. Translating gives CSGEQTGGLETQYF.

This clonotype was picked up many times. The chain joins TRBV20-1 to TRBJ2-7; a possible D gene is TRBD2 (6 bases). Between the trimmed V and J ends, which lost 0 bases and 2 bases, there was a span of 14 bases. CDR1 DFQATT and CDR2 SNEGSKA come from the germline V gene (reference sequence). This CDR3 spans 15 amino acids. DNA of the CDR3: TGCAGTGCTAGAGATAATCCGGGAGTCACCTACGAGCAGTACTTC. Its translation is CSARDNPGVTYEQYF.

CDR3 sequence (DNA): TGTGCCAGCAGCCATACTAGCGGGGGGTCTTACAATGAGCAGTTCTTC. Translation gives CASSHTSGGSYNEQFF. The rearrangement uses TRBV25-1 and TRBJ2-1; 12 bases are shared with TRBD2. V lost 6 bases, J lost 4 bases, and 7 bases stayed unmatched. Germline-derived CDR1 and CDR2 are MGHDK and SYGVNS. The CDR3 sequence is 16 residues long.

The count of this clonotype is one. This rearrangement joins TRBV6-2 or TRBV6-3 to TRBJ2-5; D uncertain. This CDR3 is 13 amino acids long. Trimming took 7 bases from V and 3 from J, leaving 12 bases between them. Germline loops: CDR1 MNHEY, CDR2 SVGEGT. The CDR3: CASNWAIKETQYF. CDR3 sequence (DNA): TGTGCCAGCAACTGGGCGATCAAAGAGACCCAGTACTTC.

For this clonotype: No conserved phenylalanine or tryptophan is present at the end of the CDR3, so a read error is the likely explanation. The chain joins TRBV10-3 to TRBJ2-5; TRBD1 matches at 7 bases. Germline V lookup: CDR1 ENHRY, CDR2 SYGVKD. The CDR3 is 14 amino acids. After removal of 2 bases from V and 5 bases from J, the junction contained 5 bases not matched to a gene. Here the CDR3 DNA reads TGTGCCATCAGTGAGGCGACAGGGTCGGAGACCCAGTACGTC. Translating gives CAISEATGSETQYV.

This rearrangement joins TRBV4-2 to TRBJ2-1; D might be TRBD1 or TRBD2, each matching 6 bases. Germline CDR1 reads LGHNA; CDR2 reads YNFKEQ. V was pared by 6 bases and J by 10 bases, with 10 bases between. The CDR3 covers 11 residues. The CDR3 DNA reads TGTGCCAGCAGGGAAGGGGGGGAGCAGTTCTTC. Amino acid sequence: CASREGGEQFF.

In DNA, the CDR3 is TGTGCCAGCAGTCGAGGTAGTTCCGAGCAGTACTTC. It encodes CASSRGSSEQYF. This rearrangement joins TRBV7-8 to TRBJ2-7; D gene uncertain. There are 12 residues in the CDR3. V was trimmed by 6 bases and J by 6 bases, leaving 12 bases between them. CDR1 SGHVS and CDR2 FQNEAQ come from the germline V gene.

This chain links TRBV6-6 with TRBJ1-6, with D hard to call. Trimming removed 6 bases at V and 0 bases at J, with 15 bases between. The CDR3 sequence is 17 residues long. Germline CDR1 and CDR2: MNHNY and SVGAGI (reference sequence). The CDR3 DNA sequence: TGTGCCAGCAGCCCTACACAGTTAAGCTCCTATAATTCACCCCTCCACTTT. Its translation: CASSPTQLSSYNSPLHF.

The chain is built from TRBV7-3 and TRBJ2-3; 7 nucleotides line up with TRBD1. This CDR3 contains 16 residues. The germline V gene encodes CDR1 SGHTA and CDR2 FQGTGA. V lost 4 bases and J lost 2; bases outside the gene matches: 9. The DNA for the CDR3 is TGTGCCAGCAGCTCCCAGACAGGGATGGCCACAGATACGCAGTATTTT. As protein: CASSSQTGMATDTQYF.

Concerning this clonotype itself: An end of the junction differs from the germline gene, which may be a read error. CDR3 amino acids: CSARKRTSDQETQYF. For the CDR3, the DNA is TGTAGTGCTAGAAAACGGACTAGCGATCAAGAGACCCAGTACTTC. The chain recombines TRBV20-1 with TRBJ2-4, with TRBD2 matching over 9 bases. TRBJ2-5 matches the DNA end more closely, so the J call is doubtful. The CDR3 covers 15 residues. Germline CDR1 reads DFQATT; CDR2 reads SNEGSKA (reference sequence).

The chain couples TRBV5-1 to TRBJ1-5; 9 bases match TRBD1. V dropped 4 bases and J dropped 1; count of bases not matched to a gene: 9. Germline CDR1 and CDR2: SGHRS and YFSETQ. There are 17 residues in the CDR3. The CDR3 region is CASSPGTGRISNQPQHF. CDR3 coding DNA: TGCGCCAGCAGCCCGGGGACAGGGCGAATCAGCAATCAGCCCCAGCATTTT.

A single count supports this clonotype. The rearrangement links TRBV27 to TRBJ1-1; possible D gene TRBD1, 5 bases. The CDR3 runs to 15 residues. Trimming took 6 bases from V and 2 from J, leaving 16 bases between them. Germline V CDR1 and CDR2: MNHEY, SMNVEV (reference sequence). The CDR3 nucleotides read TGTGCCAGCAGCCGGGGAGGGAGGGGAAACACTGAAGCTTTCTTT. Translating gives CASSRGGRGNTEAFF.

This clonotype was recorded at least ten times. V and J are TRBV4-2 and TRBJ2-6; D uncertain. Between the trimmed V and J ends, which lost 0 bases and 1 base, there was a span of 4 bases. CDR3 length: 15 amino acids. CDR1 and CDR2 (germline): LGHNA, YNFKEQ. CDR3 coding DNA: TGTGCCAGCAGCCAAGACGGGTCTGGGGCCAACGTCCTGACTTTC. Protein product: CASSQDGSGANVLTF.

This clonotype was observed a handful of times. This chain joins TRBV27 and TRBJ2-7; perhaps D is TRBD1 or TRBD2 (5 bases each). This CDR3 comprises 15 residues. Germline CDR1 and CDR2: MNHEY and SMNVEV (reference sequence). V was cut by 4 bases and J by 0 bases, with 13 bases left in between. The CDR3, as DNA: TGTGCCAGCAGTTACCGAGGTGGGGGCTCCTACGAGCAGTACTTC. It specifies CASSYRGGGSYEQYF.

This clonotype was detected a few times. The rearrangement uses TRBV2 and TRBJ2-1; no definite D call. This CDR3 is 16 amino acids long. Per the germline V gene, CDR1 is SNHLY and CDR2 is FYNNEI. V lost 4 bases and J lost 7, with 20 bases in between. The CDR3 DNA follows: TGTGCCAGCAGTGGTCTAGGGTTCAATAATGAAAATGAGCAGTTCTTC. Protein product: CASSGLGFNNENEQFF.

The genes are TRBV6-5 and TRBJ1-1; D remains unclear. This CDR3 is 14 amino acids long. The V gene's germline CDR1 is MNHEY and CDR2 SVGAGI. Trimming pared 5 bases from V and 6 bases from J, leaving 16 bases between. The CDR3 loop is CASSRNFGYSEAFF. The CDR3 DNA reads as TGTGCCAGCAGTAGAAACTTTGGGTACTCTGAAGCTTTCTTT.

The V and J genes are TRBV28 and TRBJ2-7; perhaps TRBD2 as D (6 bases). CDR1 and CDR2 (germline): MDHEN, SYDVKM. The CDR3 runs 15 residues. The V gene lost 5 bases and the J gene lost 2 bases, with 16 bases spanning the gap. The CDR3 reads CASSPRVGEAYEQYF. As DNA, the CDR3 is TGTGCCAGCAGTCCTCGGGTGGGGGAGGCCTACGAGCAGTACTTC.

CDR3 loop: CASRVDSVGGGYTF. Here the CDR3 DNA reads TGTGCCAGCAGGGTTGACTCCGTAGGGGGTGGCTACACCTTC. The genes are TRBV6-1 and TRBJ1-2, with D possibly TRBD1 on 6 matching bases. Trimming left V 6 bases short and J 7 bases short, with 18 bases between. The CDR3 runs 14 residues. CDR1 is MNHNS, CDR2 SASEGT, per germline.

The V call is TRBV27, the J call TRBJ1-2; D gene ambiguous. This CDR3 is 15 amino acids long. Trimming shortened V by 5 bases and J by 4 bases, and 17 bases separated the two germline ends. Per the germline V gene, CDR1 is MNHEY and CDR2 is SMNVEV (reference sequence). Here the CDR3 DNA reads TGTGCCAGCAGTCCTAGGTCCGGAGAAACCTATGGCTACACCTTC. Residues: CASSPRSGETYGYTF.

This clonotype was counted a single time. V and J are TRBV20-1 and TRBJ1-3, with D unclear. The CDR3 has 12 amino acids. Deletions cut 6 bases from V and 3 bases from J, with 9 bases between. Germline V CDR1 and CDR2: DFQATT, SNEGSKA (reference sequence). The CDR3: CSAAEFGNTIYF. CDR3 nucleotides: TGCAGTGCCGCAGAGTTTGGAAACACCATATATTTT.

The V gene is TRBV18, the J gene TRBJ2-1, with TRBD2 matching over 7 bases. Germline values: CDR1 KGHSH, CDR2 LQKENI. The V and J ends lost 2 bases and 6 bases, in that order; junction bases with no gene match: 4. The CDR3 has 14 residues. This CDR3 is CASSPKAGVNEQFF. CDR3 nucleotide sequence: TGTGCCAGCTCACCAAAGGCGGGGGTCAATGAGCAGTTCTTC.

This clonotype was detected only a few times. The chain couples TRBV6-1 to TRBJ2-1; D is unclear. This CDR3 has 11 residues. Trimming took 5 bases from V and 12 from J, leaving 11 bases between them. Germline CDR1 is MNHNS and CDR2 is SASEGT. The CDR3 sequence is CASSLSKRQFF. Here the CDR3 DNA reads TGTGCCAGCAGTTTATCGAAACGGCAGTTCTTC.

CDR3 in amino acids: CASSQDRRLVYGELFF. For the CDR3, the DNA is TGCGCCAGCAGCCAAGATCGACGACTAGTTTACGGGGAGCTGTTTTTT. This chain joins TRBV4-3 and TRBJ2-2, with TRBD2 as a possible D gene (6 bases). Germline CDR1 is LGHNA and CDR2 is YSLEER. V was pared by 0 bases and J by 7 bases, with 15 bases between. CDR3 length: 16 residues.